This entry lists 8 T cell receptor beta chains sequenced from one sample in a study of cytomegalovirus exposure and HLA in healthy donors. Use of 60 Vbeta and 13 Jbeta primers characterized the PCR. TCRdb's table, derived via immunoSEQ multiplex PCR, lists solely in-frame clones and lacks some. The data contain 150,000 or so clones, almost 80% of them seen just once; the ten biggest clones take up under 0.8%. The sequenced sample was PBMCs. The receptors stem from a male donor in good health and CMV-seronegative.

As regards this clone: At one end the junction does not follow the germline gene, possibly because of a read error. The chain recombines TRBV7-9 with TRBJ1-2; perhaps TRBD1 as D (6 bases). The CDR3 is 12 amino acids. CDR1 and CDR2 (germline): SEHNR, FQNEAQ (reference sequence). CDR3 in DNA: TGTTCCAGCAGCTTAGACAGGCATGGCTACACCTTC. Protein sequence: CSSSLDRHGYTF.

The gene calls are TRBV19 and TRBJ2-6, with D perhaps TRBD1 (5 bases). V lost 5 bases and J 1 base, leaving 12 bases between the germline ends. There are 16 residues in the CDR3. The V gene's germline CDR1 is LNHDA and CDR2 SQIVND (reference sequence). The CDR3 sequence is CASSGSGLSGANVLTF. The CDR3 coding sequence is TGTGCCAGTAGTGGATCAGGGCTTTCTGGGGCCAACGTCCTGACTTTC.

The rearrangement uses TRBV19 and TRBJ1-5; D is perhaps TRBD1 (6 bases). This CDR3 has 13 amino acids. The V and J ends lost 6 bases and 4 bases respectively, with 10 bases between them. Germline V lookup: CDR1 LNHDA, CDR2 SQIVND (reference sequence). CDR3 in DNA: TGTGCCAGTAGGGACAGAAATAATCAGCCCCAGCATTTT. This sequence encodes CASRDRNNQPQHF. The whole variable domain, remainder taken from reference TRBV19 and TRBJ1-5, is DGGITQSPKYLFRKEGQNVTLSCEQNLNHDAMYWYRQDPGQGLRLIYYSQIVNDFQKGDIAEGYSVSREKKESFPLTVTSAQKNPTAFYLCASRDRNNQPQHFGDGTRLSIL.

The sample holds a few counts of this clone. The CDR3 spells CASSSRGGTDTQYF. In DNA form, the CDR3 reads TGTGCCAGCTCATCCCGGGGGGGAACAGATACGCAGTATTTT. The rearrangement joins TRBV18 to TRBJ2-3, with 8 bases fitting TRBD2. With V trimmed by 5 bases and J by 3 bases, 4 bases remained unmatched. CDR1 and CDR2 from the germline V gene are KGHSH and LQKENI. This CDR3 region has 14 residues.

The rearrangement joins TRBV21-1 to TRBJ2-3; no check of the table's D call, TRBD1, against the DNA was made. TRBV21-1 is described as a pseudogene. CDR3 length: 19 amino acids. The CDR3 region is CASSVRGDRGLRSTDTQYF. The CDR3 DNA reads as TGTGCCAGCAGCGTGAGAGGGGACAGGGGGCTTCGAAGCACAGATACGCAGTATTTT.

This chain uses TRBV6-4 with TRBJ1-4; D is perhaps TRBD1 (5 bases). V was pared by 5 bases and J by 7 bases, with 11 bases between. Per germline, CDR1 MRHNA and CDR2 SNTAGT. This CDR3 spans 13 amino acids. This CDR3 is CASSSERGEKLFF. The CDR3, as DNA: TGTGCCAGCAGTTCAGAAAGGGGTGAAAAACTGTTTTTT.

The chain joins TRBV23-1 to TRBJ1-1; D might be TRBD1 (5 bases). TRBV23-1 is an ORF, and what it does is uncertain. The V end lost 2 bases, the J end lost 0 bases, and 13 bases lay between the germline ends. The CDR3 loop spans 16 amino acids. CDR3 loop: CASSQRTSDVNTEAFF. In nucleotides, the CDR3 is TGCGCCAGCAGTCAAAGGACATCCGATGTGAACACTGAAGCTTTCTTT.

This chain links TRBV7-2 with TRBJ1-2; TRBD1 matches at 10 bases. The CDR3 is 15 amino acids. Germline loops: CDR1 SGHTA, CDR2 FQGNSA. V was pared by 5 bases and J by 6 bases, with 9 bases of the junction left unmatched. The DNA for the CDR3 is TGTGCCAGCAGCCCGGCCGGGACAGGGGTCGATGGCTACACCTTC. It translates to CASSPAGTGVDGYTF. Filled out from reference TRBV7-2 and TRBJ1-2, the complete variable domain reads GAGVSQSPSNKVTEKGKDVELRCDPISGHTALYWYRQSLGQGLEFLIYFQGNSAPDKSGLPSDRFSAERTGGSVSTLTIQRTQQEDSAVYLCASSPAGTGVDGYTFGSGTRLTVV.